Each of the 31 T cell receptor beta chains below was sequenced from the same sample in a study of CD8 T cells in Susac syndrome. Random hexamers primed reverse transcription of about 0.45 to 1 ug RNA. TCRdb itself ran the immunoSEQ multiplex PCR reads through MiXCR, one entry per CDR3 protein. The sample lists 90,000 to 110,000 distinct CDR3 sequences, about 95% occurring once. The sample was CD4+ T cells from PBMCs. These receptor sequences come from a human donor in good health.

This chain connects TRBV3-1 to TRBJ1-2, with a tentative D call TRBD1 (5 bases). Trimming took 4 bases from V and 3 from J, leaving 15 bases between them. Germline V gene lookup returns CDR1 LGHDT and CDR2 YNNKEL (reference sequence). There are 15 residues in the CDR3. The CDR3 DNA reads TGTGCCAGCAGCCGCCGGGGCGGGGGGTACTATGGCTACACCTTC. Protein sequence: CASSRRGGGYYGYTF.

The chain links TRBV4-2 to TRBJ1-1; D call uncertain. Germline CDR1 LGHNA, CDR2 YNFKEQ. The ends were cut back, 0 bases at V and 4 bases at J, with 15 bases in the middle. This CDR3 comprises 16 residues. The CDR3 sequence: CASSQDLRTRGTEAFF. The CDR3 region has the DNA TGTGCCAGCAGCCAAGATTTAAGGACCCGTGGCACTGAAGCTTTCTTT.

The chain joins TRBV4-2 to TRBJ2-5; a weak D match, TRBD1 (5 bases). CDR1 is LGHNA and CDR2 is YNFKEQ in the germline V gene. Trimming cost V 0 bases and J 6 bases, with 14 bases left between them. CDR3 length equals 15 residues. The chain's CDR3 is CASSQDSQGGKTQYF. The CDR3 DNA is TGTGCCAGCAGCCAAGATAGCCAGGGTGGGAAGACCCAGTACTTC.

The genes are TRBV6-2 or TRBV6-3 and TRBJ2-3; D may be TRBD2 (6 bases). The length of the CDR3 is 14 residues. Between the trimmed V and J ends, which lost 7 bases and 0 bases, there was a span of 11 bases. CDR1 and CDR2 from the germline V gene are MNHEY and SVGEGT. CDR3 nucleotides: TGTGCCAGCAAAGGTGGGAGGAGCACAGATACGCAGTATTTT. Translating gives CASKGGRSTDTQYF.

J is TRBJ2-2 and V is TRBV7-2; the match to TRBD2 covers 8 bases. The CDR3 contains 15 residues. Germline V lookup: CDR1 SGHTA, CDR2 FQGNSA. The ends lost 5 bases at V and 1 base at J; junction bases unmatched: 3. The CDR3 sequence is CASSQRGQNTGELFF. The CDR3 DNA reads TGTGCCAGCAGCCAGCGGGGGCAGAACACCGGGGAGCTGTTTTTT.

The rearrangement links TRBV9 to TRBJ1-1; 7 bases are shared with TRBD1. V trimming: 0 bases; J trimming: 1 base; junction bases outside the gene matches: 0. The germline gives CDR1 SGDLS, CDR2 YYNGEE. The CDR3 is made up of 14 amino acids. The CDR3 DNA follows: TGTGCCAGCAGCGTAGGGGACAGGAACACTGAAGCTTTCTTT. This encodes CASSVGDRNTEAFF.

The rearrangement joins TRBV5-6 to TRBJ2-2; tentative D call: TRBD1 (6 bases). This CDR3 region has 17 residues. CDR1 is SGHDT, CDR2 YYEEEE, per germline. Trimming took 0 bases from V and 2 from J, leaving 14 bases between them. Written as DNA, the CDR3 is TGTGCCAGCAGCTTGGGTGGGCTACAGGGTAACACCGGGGAGCTGTTTTTT. This encodes CASSLGGLQGNTGELFF. The whole variable domain, remainder taken from reference TRBV5-6 and TRBJ2-2, is DAGVTQSPTHLIKTRGQQVTLRCSPKSGHDTVSWYQQALGQGPQFIFQYYEEEERQRGNFPDRFSGHQFPNYSSELNVNALLLGDSALYLCASSLGGLQGNTGELFFGEGSRLTVL.

This chain uses TRBV28 with TRBJ1-5; a weak D match, TRBD1 (5 bases). Germline V gene sequence: CDR1 MDHEN, CDR2 SYDVKM. Trimming removed 3 bases from V and 6 bases from J, with 6 bases in between. The CDR3 length is 12 residues. CDR3 in amino acids: CASSLGLQPQHF. The CDR3 bases are TGTGCCAGCAGTTTGGGACTTCAGCCCCAGCATTTT.

The genes are TRBV7-2 and TRBJ2-7; D not certain. Germline CDR1 reads SGHTA; CDR2 reads FQGNSA. The V end lost 2 bases, the J end lost 0 bases, and 8 bases lay between the germline ends. This CDR3 has 14 amino acids. CDR3 DNA: TGTGCCAGCAGCTTAAAACGGAGCTCCTACGAGCAGTACTTC. It specifies CASSLKRSSYEQYF.

This chain joins TRBV3-1 and TRBJ2-1; the match to TRBD1 covers 7 bases. The CDR3 sequence is 13 residues long. V dropped 3 bases and J dropped 6; count of bases not matched to a gene: 2. Germline V gene lookup returns CDR1 LGHDT and CDR2 YNNKEL (reference sequence). CDR3 DNA sequence: TGTGCCAGCAGCCACTCAGGGGGCAATGAGCAGTTCTTC. This encodes CASSHSGGNEQFF.

The V call is TRBV6-2 or TRBV6-3, the J call TRBJ2-1; 11 bases fit TRBD2. Trimming took 5 bases from V and 7 from J; bases not matched to a gene: 7. Germline V gene data show CDR1 as MNHEY and CDR2 as SVGEGT. The CDR3 extends over 15 amino acids. CDR3 loop: CASSKTSGTWNEQFF. The CDR3 DNA reads TGTGCCAGCAGTAAGACTAGCGGGACTTGGAATGAGCAGTTCTTC.

The V and J genes are TRBV5-1 and TRBJ2-6; D gene uncertain. V gave up 5 bases and J gave up 0 bases, with 9 bases separating them. Germline-derived CDR1 and CDR2 are SGHRS and YFSETQ. The CDR3 covers 15 residues. The CDR3, as DNA: TGCGCCAGCAGTCCGGTTCCCTCTGGGGCCAACGTCCTGACTTTC. It encodes CASSPVPSGANVLTF.

The J gene is TRBJ2-7, the V gene TRBV7-2; 10 bases match TRBD2. This CDR3 region has 16 residues. The ends lost 3 bases at V and 7 bases at J; junction bases unmatched: 12. CDR1 is SGHTA, CDR2 FQGNSA, per germline. The CDR3 is CASSLAGSGRAGEQYF. The CDR3 nucleotides are TGTGCCAGCAGCTTGGCCGGCAGCGGGAGGGCCGGGGAGCAGTACTTC.

The chain joins TRBV5-1 to TRBJ2-7; D uncertain. The germline gives CDR1 SGHRS, CDR2 YFSETQ. Deletions cut 4 bases from V and 3 bases from J, with 14 bases between. The CDR3 spans 14 residues. The CDR3 is CASSGASPHYEQYF. CDR3 coding DNA: TGCGCCAGCAGCGGAGCATCCCCACACTACGAGCAGTACTTC.

This clonotype was observed a few times. The chain employs TRBV7-2 and TRBJ1-5; TRBD1 aligns across 9 bases. From germline, CDR1 is SGHTA and CDR2 FQGNSA. The CDR3 contains 20 residues. V shed 6 bases and J 3 bases; nucleotides not matched to a gene: 21. The CDR3 sequence: CASSSGLRDRVRPFNQPQHF. The CDR3 DNA is TGTGCCAGCAGTTCAGGGCTCCGGGACAGGGTACGTCCTTTCAATCAGCCCCAGCATTTT.

This chain joins TRBV9 and TRBJ1-4; no firm D call. V lost 0 bases to trimming and J lost 4 bases, with 7 bases between them. Germline assignment: CDR1 SGDLS and CDR2 YYNGEE. The CDR3 has 14 residues. CDR3 sequence: CASSVEGSNEKLFF. The CDR3 nucleotides are TGTGCCAGCAGCGTAGAAGGGAGTAATGAAAAACTGTTTTTT.

The V and J genes are TRBV7-9 and TRBJ1-3; D uncertain. Trimming took off 8 bases at V and 8 bases at J, with 10 bases between the two ends. Germline V gene sequence: CDR1 SEHNR, CDR2 FQNEAQ (reference sequence). This CDR3 contains 11 residues. CDR3: CASGYGDTIYF. The CDR3 nucleotides read TGTGCCAGCGGGTATGGCGACACCATATATTTT.

In this sample, this clonotype turned up a few times. The V gene is TRBV7-3, the J gene TRBJ2-7, with D perhaps matching TRBD2 (5 bases). Germline CDR1 and CDR2: SGHTA and FQGTGA. This CDR3 contains 15 residues. The ends were cut back, 0 bases at V and 6 bases at J, with 15 bases in the middle. The CDR3 sequence is CASSLTHISEGEQYF. The CDR3 DNA reads as TGTGCCAGCAGCTTAACCCATATCAGCGAGGGCGAGCAGTACTTC.

V gene TRBV3-1 combines with J gene TRBJ1-6; D not certain. The germline V gene has CDR1 LGHDT and CDR2 YNNKEL (reference sequence). The CDR3 length is 13 residues. The ends were cut back, 0 bases at V and 15 bases at J, with 12 bases in the middle. The CDR3 DNA follows: TGTGCCAGCAGCCAAGACCCGTCCCGTTTCCTCCACTTT. Protein sequence: CASSQDPSRFLHF.

The chain carries TRBV6-1 and TRBJ1-2; TRBD1 matches at 11 bases. Per the germline V gene, CDR1 is MNHNS and CDR2 is SASEGT. The CDR3 has 14 residues. J was trimmed by 2 bases and V by 5 bases; bases with no gene match: 1. The CDR3 loop is CASSRDRGNYGYTF. The CDR3 DNA reads as TGTGCCAGCAGTAGGGACAGGGGGAACTATGGCTACACCTTC.

The chain uses TRBV5-1 and TRBJ2-4, with 11 bases lining up with TRBD2. This CDR3 region has 15 residues. After removal of 3 bases from V and 7 bases from J, the junction contained 6 bases not matched to a gene. Germline V gene data show CDR1 as SGHRS and CDR2 as YFSETQ. The DNA for the CDR3 is TGCGCCAGCAGCTATAGCGGGGGGGCCTCGAACATTCAGTACTTC. It is translated as CASSYSGGASNIQYF.

The rearrangement links TRBV6-1 to TRBJ2-7; D remains ambiguous. Germline lookup yields CDR1 MNHNS and CDR2 SASEGT. The CDR3 has 11 residues. In DNA form, the CDR3 reads TGTGTCGCCACGGGCGGCTACGAGCAGTACTTC. Translation: CVATGGYEQYF.

The V gene is TRBV9, the J gene TRBJ2-3; 7 positions agree with TRBD2. V gave up 2 bases and J gave up 0 bases; unmatched junction bases: 3. Germline-derived CDR1 and CDR2 are SGDLS and YYNGEE. The CDR3 covers 15 residues. CDR3 residues: CASSVGGRSTDTQYF. DNA for the CDR3: TGTGCCAGCAGCGTCGGGGGGAGGAGCACAGATACGCAGTATTTT.

The chain links TRBV5-1 to TRBJ1-1, with D uncertain. The CDR3 totals 14 residues. Germline V lookup: CDR1 SGHRS, CDR2 YFSETQ. Trimming left V 7 bases short and J 2 bases short, with 15 bases between. CDR3 amino acids: CASFRGPSNTEAFF. The CDR3 DNA follows: TGCGCCAGCTTCAGAGGGCCCTCAAACACTGAAGCTTTCTTT.

The chain's CDR3 is CATSGTRSLNTGELFF. Here the CDR3 DNA reads TGTGCCACCTCGGGGACTAGGAGTTTGAACACCGGGGAGCTGTTTTTT. This chain uses TRBV24-1 with TRBJ2-2, with TRBD2 matching over 8 bases. Germline CDR1 is KGHDR and CDR2 is SFDVKD. The CDR3 covers 16 residues. V lost 9 bases, J lost 1 base, and 9 bases stayed unmatched.

This chain connects TRBV9 to TRBJ1-6, with 8 bases that match TRBD1. The germline CDR1 and CDR2 sequences are SGDLS and YYNGEE. V lost 4 bases to trimming and J lost 7 bases; unmatched junction nucleotides: 7. The CDR3 consists of 15 residues. CDR3 DNA: TGTGCCAGCAGCCCCACAGGGGGGAGGAATTCACCCCTCCACTTT. Translated, it gives CASSPTGGRNSPLHF.

This chain joins TRBV6-2 or TRBV6-3 and TRBJ2-7; D might be TRBD1 (5 bases). The germline V and J ends were trimmed by 6 bases and 3 bases, with 12 bases remaining between them. The CDR3 extends over 13 amino acids. Germline assignment: CDR1 MNHEY and CDR2 SVGEGT. The CDR3 DNA is TGTGCCAGCAGCAGGGCAGACCACTACGAGCAGTACTTC. Protein product: CASSRADHYEQYF.

This chain connects TRBV6-2 or TRBV6-3 to TRBJ2-2; D gene unclear. V lost 0 bases and J lost 3, with 5 bases in between. The CDR3 consists of 14 residues. The V gene's germline CDR1 is MNHEY and CDR2 SVGEGT. For the CDR3, the DNA is TGTGCCAGCAGTTACTCGCCTCACACCGGGGAGCTGTTTTTT. This encodes CASSYSPHTGELFF.

This chain connects TRBV3-1 to TRBJ2-2; 11 nucleotides agree with TRBD2. In germline, CDR1 is LGHDT, CDR2 YNNKEL (reference sequence). This CDR3 contains 18 residues. With V trimmed by 1 base and J by 0 bases, 4 bases remained unmatched. The CDR3 bases are TGTGCCAGCAGCCAAGTTACTAGCGGGGGAGCGAACACCGGGGAGCTGTTTTTT. Protein product: CASSQVTSGGANTGELFF.

Worth noting for this clonotype: At one of its ends the junction is not consistent with the germline gene, which may arise from a read error. The chain uses TRBV7-7 and TRBJ2-5; D ambiguous. Germline V CDR1 and CDR2: SSHAT, FNYEAQ (reference sequence). This CDR3 has 13 residues. CDR3 sequence (DNA): TGTGCTAGCAGTCCGAATGCAGCAGAGACCCAGTACTTC. Translating it yields CASSPNAAETQYF.

This chain connects TRBV3-1 to TRBJ2-1; D ambiguous. V shed 1 base and J shed 7 bases, with 8 bases lying between them. The germline CDR1 and CDR2 sequences are LGHDT and YNNKEL (reference sequence). This CDR3 region has 13 residues. In nucleotides, the CDR3 is TGTGCCAGCAGCCAAGGAAGAGTGAATGAGCAGTTCTTC. Translation gives CASSQGRVNEQFF.